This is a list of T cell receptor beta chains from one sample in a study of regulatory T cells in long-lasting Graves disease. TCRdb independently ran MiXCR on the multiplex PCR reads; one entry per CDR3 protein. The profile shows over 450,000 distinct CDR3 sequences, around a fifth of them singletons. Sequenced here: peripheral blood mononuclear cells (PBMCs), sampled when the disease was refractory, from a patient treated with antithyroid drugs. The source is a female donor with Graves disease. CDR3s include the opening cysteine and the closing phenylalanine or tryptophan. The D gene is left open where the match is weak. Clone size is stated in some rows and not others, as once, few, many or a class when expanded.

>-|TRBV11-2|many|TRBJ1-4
CASSFQGNTNEKLFF
TGTGCCAGCAGCTTCCAGGGAAACACTAATGAAAAACTGTTTTTT
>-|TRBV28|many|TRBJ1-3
CASSRVGNTIYF
TGTGCCAGCTCTCGAGTTGGAAACACCATATATTTT
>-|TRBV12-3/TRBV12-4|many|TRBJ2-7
CASSLGALSSYEQYF
TGTGCCAGCAGTTTGGGCGCACTGAGCTCCTACGAGCAGTACTTC
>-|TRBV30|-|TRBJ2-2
CAWKGGRNTGELFF
TGTGCCTGGAAGGGGGGGCGGAACACCGGGGAGCTGTTTTTT
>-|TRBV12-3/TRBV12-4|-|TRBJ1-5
CASSLGEQNQPQHF
TGTGCCAGCAGTTTAGGAGAGCAAAATCAGCCCCAGCATTTT
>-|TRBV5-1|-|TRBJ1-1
CASSLRLWDTTEAFF
TGCGCCAGCAGCCTACGCCTGTGGGATACCACTGAAGCTTTCTTT
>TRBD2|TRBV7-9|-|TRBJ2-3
CASSLRAGGSDTQYF
TGTGCCAGCAGCTTGAGAGCGGGGGGGTCAGATACGCAGTATTTT
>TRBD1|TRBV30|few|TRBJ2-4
CAWNRQGWAYGAKNIQYF
TGTGCCTGGAACCGACAGGGTTGGGCGTACGGTGCCAAAAACATTCAGTACTTC
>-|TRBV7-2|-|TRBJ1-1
CASSLAAGNIEAFF
TGTGCCAGCAGCTTGGCGGCGGGGAACATTGAAGCTTTCTTT
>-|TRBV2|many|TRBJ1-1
CAKTGPGDEAFF
TGTGCCAAAACAGGGCCTGGAGATGAAGCTTTCTTT
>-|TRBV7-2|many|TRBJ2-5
CASSLSPLGETQYF
TGTGCCAGCAGCTTATCTCCCCTGGGAGAGACCCAGTACTTC
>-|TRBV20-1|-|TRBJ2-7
CSAQGLGVYEQYF
TGCAGTGCTCAGGGTTTGGGGGTATACGAGCAGTACTTC
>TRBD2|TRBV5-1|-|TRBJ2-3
CASRTGGVTDTQYF
TGCGCCAGCAGGACGGGAGGAGTTACAGATACGCAGTATTTT
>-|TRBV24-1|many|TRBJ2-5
CATSVAGLQETQYF
TGTGCCACCAGTGTAGCCGGGCTACAAGAGACCCAGTACTTC
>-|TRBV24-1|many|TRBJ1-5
CATSDPGVSNQPQHF
TGTGCCACCAGTGATCCGGGAGTCAGCAATCAGCCCCAGCATTTT
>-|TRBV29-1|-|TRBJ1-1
CSVETMGTPPKGDTEAFF
TGCAGCGTTGAAACAATGGGGACCCCTCCTAAAGGGGACACTGAAGCTTTCTTT
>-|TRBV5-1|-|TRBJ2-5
CASLSENWLQETQYF
TGCGCCAGCCTGTCTGAAAATTGGCTCCAAGAGACCCAGTACTTC
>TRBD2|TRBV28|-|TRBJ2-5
CASSLAGGAGETQYF
TGTGCCAGCAGTTTAGCCGGGGGGGCGGGTGAGACCCAGTACTTC
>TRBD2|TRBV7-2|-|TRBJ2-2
CASTPRGLGGMSGELFF
TGTGCCAGCACCCCCAGAGGGTTGGGGGGGATGAGCGGGGAGCTGTTTTTT
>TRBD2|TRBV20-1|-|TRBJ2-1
CSASSTSGVLEQFF
TGCAGTGCTAGCTCGACTAGCGGGGTCCTTGAGCAGTTCTTC
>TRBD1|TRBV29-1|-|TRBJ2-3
CSVDRTGRGTDTQYF
TGCAGCGTTGATCGGACAGGGAGAGGCACAGATACGCAGTATTTT
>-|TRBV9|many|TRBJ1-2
CASSVGGFYGYTF
TGTGCCAGCAGCGTAGGGGGCTTCTATGGCTACACCTTC
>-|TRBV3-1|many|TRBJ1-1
CASSQQQNTEAFF
TGTGCCAGCAGTCAACAGCAGAACACTGAAGCTTTCTTT
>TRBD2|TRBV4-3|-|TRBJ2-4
CASSRGTSPQENIQYF
TGCGCCAGCAGCCGAGGGACTAGCCCCCAGGAGAACATTCAGTACTTC
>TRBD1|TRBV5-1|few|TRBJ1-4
CASSLYRGGYEKLFF
TGCGCCAGCAGCCTTTACAGGGGAGGGTACGAAAAACTGTTTTTT
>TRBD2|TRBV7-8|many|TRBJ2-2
CASSSLAGGAGELFF
TGTGCCAGCAGTTCTCTAGCGGGAGGGGCCGGGGAGCTGTTTTTT
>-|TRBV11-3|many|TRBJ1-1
CASSPGIFGSTEAFF
TGTGCCAGCAGCCCCGGAATCTTTGGGTCCACTGAAGCTTTCTTT
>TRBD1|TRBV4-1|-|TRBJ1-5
CASSQRTGANQPQHF
TGCGCCAGCAGCCAACGCACAGGGGCGAATCAGCCCCAGCATTTT
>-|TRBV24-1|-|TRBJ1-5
CATSDTRGGNQPQHF
TGTGCCACCAGTGACACCAGGGGAGGCAATCAGCCCCAGCATTTT
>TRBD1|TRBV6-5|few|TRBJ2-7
CASSYSTGRTYEQYF
TGTGCCAGCAGTTACTCGACAGGGAGAACCTACGAGCAGTACTTC
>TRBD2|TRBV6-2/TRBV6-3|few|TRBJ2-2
CASSWLAGGRNTGELFF
TGTGCCAGCAGTTGGCTAGCGGGGGGGAGAAACACCGGGGAGCTGTTTTTT
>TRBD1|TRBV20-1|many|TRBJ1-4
CSARTGQGWEKLFF
TGCAGTGCCAGGACGGGACAGGGATGGGAAAAACTGTTTTTT
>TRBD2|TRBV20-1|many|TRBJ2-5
CSAIGRGGLSQYF
TGCAGTGCTATTGGGCGGGGGGGCTTGTCCCAGTACTTC
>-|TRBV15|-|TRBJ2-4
CATSRDGVSKNIQYF
TGTGCCACCAGCAGAGATGGAGTGTCCAAAAACATTCAGTACTTC
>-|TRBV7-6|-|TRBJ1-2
CASSAGRNYGYTF
TGTGCCAGCAGCGCTGGGAGGAACTATGGCTACACCTTC
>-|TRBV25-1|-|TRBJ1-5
CASSDGQAPNQPQHF
TGTGCCAGCAGTGACGGGCAGGCCCCCAATCAGCCCCAGCATTTT
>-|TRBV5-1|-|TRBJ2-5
CASSLRAGTQETQYF
TGCGCCAGCAGCTTGCGGGCGGGAACCCAAGAGACCCAGTACTTC
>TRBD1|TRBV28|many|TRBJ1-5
CASSSSTGVGNQPQHF
TGTGCCAGCAGTTCCTCGACAGGGGTGGGCAATCAGCCCCAGCATTTT
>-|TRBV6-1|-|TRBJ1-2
CASRTEGIRGYGYTF
TGTGCCAGCAGGACCGAGGGGATTAGGGGCTATGGCTACACCTTC
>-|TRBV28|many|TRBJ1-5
CASSSPVGGGNQPQHF
TGTGCCAGCAGTTCCCCGGTGGGGGGAGGCAATCAGCCCCAGCATTTT
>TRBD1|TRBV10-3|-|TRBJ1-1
CAIKGQENTEAFF
TGTGCCATCAAGGGACAGGAGAACACTGAAGCTTTCTTT
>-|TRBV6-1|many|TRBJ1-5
CASSSFGRAGNQPQHF
TGTGCCAGCAGTAGCTTCGGCAGGGCGGGCAATCAGCCCCAGCATTTT
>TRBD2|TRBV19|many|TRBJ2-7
CATRGLAGGPGSYEQYF
TGTGCCACAAGAGGACTAGCGGGAGGGCCGGGCTCCTACGAGCAGTACTTC
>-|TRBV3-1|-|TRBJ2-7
CASSQVGADSEQYF
TGTGCCAGCAGCCAAGTTGGGGCCGACAGCGAGCAGTACTTC
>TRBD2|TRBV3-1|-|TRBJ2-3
CASSLGLAGLWDTQYF
TGTGCCAGCAGCCTCGGACTAGCGGGATTGTGGGATACGCAGTATTTT
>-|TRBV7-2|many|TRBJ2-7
CASSSAQLPWEQYF
TGTGCCAGCAGTTCCGCCCAGTTGCCGTGGGAGCAGTACTTC
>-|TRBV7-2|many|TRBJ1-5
CASSLVGFGQPQHF
TGTGCCAGCAGCTTAGTAGGGTTTGGTCAGCCCCAGCATTTT
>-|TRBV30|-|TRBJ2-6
CAWVGKGAGANVLTF
TGTGCCTGGGTCGGTAAGGGAGCCGGGGCCAACGTCCTGACTTTC
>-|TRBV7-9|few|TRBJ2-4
CASSVGTAKNIQYF
TGTGCCAGCAGCGTCGGGACAGCCAAAAACATTCAGTACTTC
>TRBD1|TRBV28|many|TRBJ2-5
CASSSGQGWETQYF
TGTGCCAGCAGCTCGGGACAGGGATGGGAGACCCAGTACTTC